This T cell receptor beta chain was documented in a study of shared clonotypes between healthy human individuals. Study-wide context: Researchers assigned three CD4 naive, three CD4 memory, two CD8 naive and one CD8 memory plate to each donor. General observations from the study: Sampling used blood alone; tissue repertoires probably differ.

This table comes from immunoSEQ multiplex PCR, and its TCRdb copy is limited to in-frame clones, with some not included. The sample carries roughly 1,000,000 clones, approximately 80% recorded once. The CDR3 totals 14 residues. Germline V gene sequence: CDR1 SNHLY, CDR2 FYNNEI. For this clone: Its antigen is undetermined. The junction departs from the called germline gene at one end, perhaps through a read error.

The chain has TRBV2 and TRBJ2-1; TRBD2 matches at 7 bases. The sequence derives from a man aged 18 to 35 in good health. Some clones in this sample may be carry-over from other donors' samples. Sequencing was performed on memory CD4+ T cells from PBMCs. This sample's subset: CD45RA-negative fraction. The CDR3 coding sequence is TGTGCCAGCAGTGCGGGTCTAGCGGCCGGGAGTAGGGTCTTC. Protein product: CASSAGLAAGSRVF.